The sequence of this TCR beta chain was determined in a study of cytomegalovirus exposure and HLA in healthy donors. Study results and caveats: The Asian-associated ancestry cluster reportedly had fewer N-insertions than the roughly 670-donor mean in a later analysis. What TCR beta sequences reportedly achieved was accurate prediction of HLA-A and HLA-B alleles in most subjects. Analysis performed later found around 15,000 TCR beta sequences associated with HLA alleles at 0.05 false discovery rate.

This clone was seen once. The antigen remains unidentified. Germline CDR1 is SGHRS and CDR2 is YFSETQ. CDR3 length: 17 residues. Germline trimming cut 0 bases from V and 2 bases from J; bases unmatched to any gene: 8. This PCR relied on a set of 60 Vbeta primers and 13 Jbeta primers. TCRdb's table, derived via immunoSEQ multiplex PCR, lists solely in-frame clones and lacks some. Here the sample spans approximately 140,000 clones, 60% to 85% being singletons. Whereas donors were nominally healthy upon sampling, unrecorded immune exposures were probable. The V gene is TRBV5-1, the J gene TRBJ1-2, with TRBD1 identical over 9 bases. Sequencing was carried out using PBMCs. This TCR was sampled from a man aged 35 to 55 in good health and CMV-seropositive. CDR3 DNA sequence: TGCGCCAGCAGCTTGGCTATCTGGGACAGGGAAAACTATGGCTACACCTTC. It encodes CASSLAIWDRENYGYTF.